This is a list of T cell receptor beta chains from one sample in a study of identifying expanded T cells in peripheral blood. The data were produced by immunoSEQ multiplex PCR, yet TCRdb's version contains in-frame clones alone and is incomplete. The sample has 100,000 or so clones; roughly 87% are singletons. Material: blood. The source is a person between 18 and 75 years old in good health. CDR3s leave out the opening cysteine and the closing phenylalanine or tryptophan.

cdr3_length	v_call	j_call	cdr3_aa
13	TRBV5-5	TRBJ1-4	ASSTKGQAPEKLF
13	TRBV14	TRBJ2-1	ASSQKGEGYNEQF
11	TRBV29-1	TRBJ1-1	SVVQGANTEAF
13	TRBV25-1	TRBJ1-4	ASSDSGRHDEKLF
11	TRBV2	TRBJ1-1	ASSARENTEAF
13	TRBV15	TRBJ2-2	ATSRTGKGTGELF
15	TRBV4-2	TRBJ2-6	ASSNQDSSSGANVLT
8	TRBV20-1	TRBJ2-7	SALGEGQY
11	TRBV6-6	TRBJ1-4	VSVGVPNEKLF
14	TRBV11-2	TRBJ2-4	ASSPRYETLKNIQY
14	TRBV19	TRBJ1-2	ASTFRTRGLNYGYT
12	TRBV10-2	TRBJ1-4	ASSGQGTGEKLF
12	TRBV12-1	TRBJ1-5	ASIPRAGNQPQH
13	TRBV19	TRBJ2-7	ASSASSGLVYEQY
13	TRBV4-2	TRBJ2-3	ASSQFRGRTDTQY
12	TRBV6-5	TRBJ2-7	ASRLTDSSYEQY
12	TRBV6-5	TRBJ2-7	ASSSPGSFYEQY
13	TRBV11-2	TRBJ2-7	ASSLISGGTSEQY
16	TRBV5-6	TRBJ1-5	ASSSYGQGPRGDQPQH
13	TRBV7-2	TRBJ2-7	ASSPGRGGVYEQY
13	TRBV7-8	TRBJ1-6	ASSLANGVNSPLH
12	TRBV9	TRBJ2-7	ASSGSTNSYEQY
11	TRBV11-3	TRBJ2-3	ASSFTGTDTQY
12	TRBV14	TRBJ2-2	ASSQALLAGELF
10	TRBV7-9	TRBJ2-3	ASSLGEGTQY
13	TRBV25-1	TRBJ2-7	ASSELAGRDYEQY
13	TRBV7-9	TRBJ1-2	ASSLGRGLDYGYT
12	TRBV6-5	TRBJ2-2	ASSYMGNTGELF
11	TRBV27	TRBJ2-7	ASSFISGDEQY
11	TRBV7-7	TRBJ2-1	ASSLGTSSEQF
12	TRBV10-3	TRBJ1-1	AIRPTGRGTEAF
13	TRBV4-2	TRBJ1-1	ASSPSGGLDTEAF
14	TRBV7-8	TRBJ2-1	ASSLARLAGYNEQF
14	TRBV5-4	TRBJ1-6	ASSSASGGQRSPLH
10	TRBV7-9	TRBJ2-5	ASSLGEETQY
12	TRBV6-4	TRBJ2-3	ASRQTGTTDTQY
14	TRBV5-8	TRBJ2-2	ASSPLGVGAGGELF
12	TRBV4-1	TRBJ2-1	ASSPRWIQSEQF
11	TRBV11-2	TRBJ1-2	ASSLRMVYGYT
12	TRBV5-1	TRBJ2-5	ASSLTGGGETQY